Listed below are T cell receptor beta chains from one sample, sequenced in a study of shared clonotypes between healthy human individuals. Libraries were prepared by immunoSEQ multiplex PCR; TCRdb keeps only in-frame clonotypes and omits some of them. This repertoire shows 2,500,000 or so clones, 93% found once; its top ten account for approximately 0.37%. Sequenced: naive CD4+ T cells from PBMCs. These receptors were collected from a man between 18 and 29 years old in good health. Some clones in this sample may be carry-over from other donors' samples. Both conserved end residues are part of each CDR3. The D gene is left open where the match is weak. Part of the rows lack a size; the others show once, few, many or a class for expanded clones.

TRBJ2-1 TRBD2 TRBV29-1 NA TGCAGCGCCGCCGGGACTAGCGGGAGCTCCTACAATGAGCAGTTCTTC CSAAGTSGSSYNEQFF
TRBJ2-1 TRBD1 TRBV15 NA TGTGCCACCAGCAGAGAGAGACAGGGAATCTGGGAGCAGTTCTTC CATSRERQGIWEQFF
TRBJ1-1 NA TRBV5-4 NA TGTGCCAGCAGCCCACCCGGAGGGACGGGCACTGAAGCTTTCTTT CASSPPGGTGTEAFF
TRBJ1-4 NA TRBV2 NA TGTGCCAGCAGTGTTTTGGGCATTAATGAAAAACTGTTTTTT CASSVLGINEKLFF
TRBJ2-3 NA TRBV19 NA TGTGCCAGTAGTATTCGGTGGGGGTACACAGATACGCAGTATTTT CASSIRWGYTDTQYF
TRBJ1-4 NA TRBV6-4 NA TGTGCCAGCAGTGTCCCGGGACATACAACTGTTGCAACTAATGAAAAACTGTTTTTT CASSVPGHTTVATNEKLFF
TRBJ1-1 NA TRBV7-3 NA TGTGCCAGCAGCTCCGACCCGAACACTGAAGCTTTCTTT CASSSDPNTEAFF
TRBJ1-5 NA TRBV7-8 NA TGTGCCAGCAGCTATTGGGACGGGAGCAATCAGCCCCAGCATTTT CASSYWDGSNQPQHF
TRBJ1-5 NA TRBV28 NA TGTGCCAGCAGCCCGCCTTTGAGAATGGGTCAGCCCCAGCATTTT CASSPPLRMGQPQHF
TRBJ1-2 NA TRBV21-1 once TGTGCCAGCACGTCAGAGCTCTCAAGGAGACAGGGGGCCCGTGGCTACACCTTC CASTSELSRRQGARGYTF